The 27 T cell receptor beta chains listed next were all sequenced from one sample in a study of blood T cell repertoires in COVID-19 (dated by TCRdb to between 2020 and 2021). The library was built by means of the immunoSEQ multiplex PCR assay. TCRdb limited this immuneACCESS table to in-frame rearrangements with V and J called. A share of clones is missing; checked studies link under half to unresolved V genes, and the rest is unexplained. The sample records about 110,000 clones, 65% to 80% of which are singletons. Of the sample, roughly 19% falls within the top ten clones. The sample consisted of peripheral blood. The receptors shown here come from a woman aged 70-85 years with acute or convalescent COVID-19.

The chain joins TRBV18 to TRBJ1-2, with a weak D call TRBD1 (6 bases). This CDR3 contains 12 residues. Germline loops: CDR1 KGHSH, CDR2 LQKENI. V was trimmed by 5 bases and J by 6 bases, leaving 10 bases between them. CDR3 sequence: CASSAGDHGYTF. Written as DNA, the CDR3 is TGTGCCAGCTCAGCAGGGGACCATGGCTACACCTTC.

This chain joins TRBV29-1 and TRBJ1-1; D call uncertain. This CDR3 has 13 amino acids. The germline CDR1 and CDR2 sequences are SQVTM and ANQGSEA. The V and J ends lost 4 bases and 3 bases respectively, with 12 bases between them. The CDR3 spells CSVAEGPYTEAFF. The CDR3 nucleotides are TGCAGCGTTGCCGAGGGTCCGTACACTGAAGCTTTCTTT.

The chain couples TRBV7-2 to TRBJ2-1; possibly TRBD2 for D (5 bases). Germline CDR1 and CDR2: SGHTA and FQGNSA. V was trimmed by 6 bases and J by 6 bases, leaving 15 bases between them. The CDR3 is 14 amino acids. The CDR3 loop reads CASSLGHEGNEQFF. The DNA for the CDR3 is TGTGCCAGCAGTCTGGGCCACGAGGGCAATGAGCAGTTCTTC.

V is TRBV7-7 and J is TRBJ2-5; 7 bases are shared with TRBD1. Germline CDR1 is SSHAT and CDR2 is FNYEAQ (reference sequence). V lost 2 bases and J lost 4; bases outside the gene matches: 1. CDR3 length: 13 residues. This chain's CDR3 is CASSLRQGETQYF. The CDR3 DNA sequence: TGTGCCAGCAGCTTAAGACAGGGAGAGACCCAGTACTTC.

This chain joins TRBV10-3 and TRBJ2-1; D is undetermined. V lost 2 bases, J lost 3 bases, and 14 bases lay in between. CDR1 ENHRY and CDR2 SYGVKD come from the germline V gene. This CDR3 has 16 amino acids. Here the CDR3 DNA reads TGTGCCATCAGTGAGACTGAAGACACGATCTACAATGAGCAGTTCTTC. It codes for CAISETEDTIYNEQFF.

The CDR3 loop reads CASSPVTRQGSAEQYF. The CDR3 nucleotides are TGCGCCAGCAGCCCCGTTACCCGACAGGGGTCTGCCGAGCAGTACTTC. This chain connects TRBV5-1 to TRBJ2-7, with 8 bases lining up with TRBD1. This CDR3 spans 16 amino acids. Germline V lookup: CDR1 SGHRS, CDR2 YFSETQ. J gave up 6 bases and V 4 bases, and 15 bases lay outside the gene matches.

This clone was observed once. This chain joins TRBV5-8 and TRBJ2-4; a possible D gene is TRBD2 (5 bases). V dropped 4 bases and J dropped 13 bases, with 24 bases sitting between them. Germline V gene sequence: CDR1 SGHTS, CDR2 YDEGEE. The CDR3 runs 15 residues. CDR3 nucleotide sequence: TGTGCCAGCAGCGAACCAGGACTTCTCGCATCTAAACAGTACTTC. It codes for CASSEPGLLASKQYF.

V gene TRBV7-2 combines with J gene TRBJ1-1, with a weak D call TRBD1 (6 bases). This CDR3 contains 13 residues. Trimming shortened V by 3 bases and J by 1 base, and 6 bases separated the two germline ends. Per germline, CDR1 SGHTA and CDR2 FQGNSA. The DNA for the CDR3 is TGTGCCAGCAGCTTGGACAGGAACACTGAAGCTTTCTTT. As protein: CASSLDRNTEAFF. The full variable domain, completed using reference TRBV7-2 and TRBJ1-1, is GAGVSQSPSNKVTEKGKDVELRCDPISGHTALYWYRQSLGQGLEFLIYFQGNSAPDKSGLPSDRFSAERTGGSVSTLTIQRTQQEDSAVYLCASSLDRNTEAFFGQGTRLTVV.

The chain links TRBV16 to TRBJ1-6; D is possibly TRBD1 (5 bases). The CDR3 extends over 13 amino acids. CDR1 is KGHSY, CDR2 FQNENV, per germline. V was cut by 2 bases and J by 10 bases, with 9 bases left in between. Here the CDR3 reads CASSQLRESPLHF. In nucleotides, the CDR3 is TGTGCCAGCAGCCAACTCAGGGAATCACCCCTCCACTTT.

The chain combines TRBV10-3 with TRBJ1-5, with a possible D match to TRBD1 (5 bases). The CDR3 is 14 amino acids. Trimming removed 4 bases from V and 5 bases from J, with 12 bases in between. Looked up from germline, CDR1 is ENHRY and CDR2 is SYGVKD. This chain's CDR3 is CAISARGEDQPQHF. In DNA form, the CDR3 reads TGTGCCATCAGTGCTCGAGGGGAGGATCAGCCCCAGCATTTT.

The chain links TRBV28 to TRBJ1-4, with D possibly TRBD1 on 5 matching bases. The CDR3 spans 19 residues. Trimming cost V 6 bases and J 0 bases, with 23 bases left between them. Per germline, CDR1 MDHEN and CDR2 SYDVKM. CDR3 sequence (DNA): TGTGCCAGCAGAACCAGGGTATTGAAAACTTTGGCAACTAATGAAAAACTGTTTTTT. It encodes CASRTRVLKTLATNEKLFF.

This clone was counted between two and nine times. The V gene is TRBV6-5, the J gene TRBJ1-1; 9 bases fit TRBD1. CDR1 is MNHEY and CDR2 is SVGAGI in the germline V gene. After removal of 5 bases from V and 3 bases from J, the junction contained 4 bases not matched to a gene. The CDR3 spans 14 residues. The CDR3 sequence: CASSPDRGYTEAFF. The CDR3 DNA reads TGTGCCAGCAGTCCTGACAGGGGGTACACTGAAGCTTTCTTT.

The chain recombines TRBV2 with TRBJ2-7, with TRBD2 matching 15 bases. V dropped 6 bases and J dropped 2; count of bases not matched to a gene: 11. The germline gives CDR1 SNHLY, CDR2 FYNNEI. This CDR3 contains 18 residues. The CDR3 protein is CASSGKGLAGGSTYEQYF. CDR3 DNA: TGTGCCAGCAGCGGCAAGGGACTAGCGGGGGGAAGTACCTACGAGCAGTACTTC.

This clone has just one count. The CDR3 protein is CASSPYGTSGGKETQYF. CDR3 DNA: TGTGCCAGCAGTCCCTATGGGACTAGCGGGGGCAAGGAGACCCAGTACTTC. This chain uses TRBV27 with TRBJ2-5; 14 bases are a match to TRBD2. Trimming cost V 5 bases and J 5 bases; bases outside gene matches: 10. The germline gives CDR1 MNHEY, CDR2 SMNVEV (reference sequence). This CDR3 comprises 17 residues.

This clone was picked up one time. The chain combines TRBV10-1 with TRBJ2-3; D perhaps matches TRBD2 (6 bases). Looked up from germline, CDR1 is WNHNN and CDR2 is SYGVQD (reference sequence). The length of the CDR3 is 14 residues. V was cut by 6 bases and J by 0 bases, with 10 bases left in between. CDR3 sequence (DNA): TGCGCCAGCAGCGGGGGACTGAGCACAGATACGCAGTATTTT. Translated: CASSGGLSTDTQYF.

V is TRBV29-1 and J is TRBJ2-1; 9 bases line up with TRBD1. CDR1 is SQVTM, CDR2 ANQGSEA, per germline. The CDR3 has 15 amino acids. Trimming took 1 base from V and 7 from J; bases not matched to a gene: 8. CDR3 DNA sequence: TGCAGCGTTGAAGCCTGGGGACAGGGCAGGAATGAGCAGTTCTTC. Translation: CSVEAWGQGRNEQFF.

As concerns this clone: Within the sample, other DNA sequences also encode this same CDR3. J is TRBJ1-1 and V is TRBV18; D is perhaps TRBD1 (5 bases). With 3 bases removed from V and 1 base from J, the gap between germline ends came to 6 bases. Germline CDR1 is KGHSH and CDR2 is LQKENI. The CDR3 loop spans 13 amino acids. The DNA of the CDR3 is TGTGCCAGCTCACCGGACAAGAACACTGAAGCTTTCTTT. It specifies CASSPDKNTEAFF.

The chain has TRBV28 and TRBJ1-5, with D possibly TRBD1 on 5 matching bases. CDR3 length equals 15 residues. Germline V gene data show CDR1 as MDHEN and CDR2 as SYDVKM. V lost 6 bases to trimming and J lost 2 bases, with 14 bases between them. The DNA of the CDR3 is TGTGCCAGCAGGCGGACGGGGGGGGGCAATCAGCCCCAGCATTTT. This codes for CASRRTGGGNQPQHF.

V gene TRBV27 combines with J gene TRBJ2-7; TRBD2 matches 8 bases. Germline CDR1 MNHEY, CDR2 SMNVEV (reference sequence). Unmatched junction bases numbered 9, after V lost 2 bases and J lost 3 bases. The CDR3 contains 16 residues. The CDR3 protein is CASSLQSGGGYYEQYF. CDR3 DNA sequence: TGTGCCAGCAGTTTACAGTCTGGCGGGGGGTACTACGAGCAGTACTTC.

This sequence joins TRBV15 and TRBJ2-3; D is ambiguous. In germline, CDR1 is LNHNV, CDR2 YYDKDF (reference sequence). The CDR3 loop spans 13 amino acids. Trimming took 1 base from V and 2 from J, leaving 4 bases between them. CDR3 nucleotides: TGTGCCACCAGCAGAGGACTCACAGATACGCAGTATTTT. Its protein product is CATSRGLTDTQYF.

CDR3: CASSAGETNEKLFF. DNA of the CDR3: TGCGCCAGCAGCGCAGGGGAAACTAATGAAAAACTGTTTTTT. This rearrangement joins TRBV5-1 to TRBJ1-4; D might be TRBD1 (6 bases). CDR1 and CDR2 (germline): SGHRS, YFSETQ. The V and J ends lost 4 bases and 1 base respectively, with 8 bases between them. The CDR3 runs 14 residues. The whole variable domain, remainder taken from reference TRBV5-1 and TRBJ1-4, is KAGVTQTPRYLIKTRGQQVTLSCSPISGHRSVSWYQQTPGQGLQFLFEYFSETQRNKGNFPGRFSGRQFSNSRSEMNVSTLELGDSALYLCASSAGETNEKLFFGSGTQLSVL.

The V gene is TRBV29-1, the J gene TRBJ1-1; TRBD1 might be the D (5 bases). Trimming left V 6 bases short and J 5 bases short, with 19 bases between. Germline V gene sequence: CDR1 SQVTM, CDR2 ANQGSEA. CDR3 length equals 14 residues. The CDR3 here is CSVAGGEKGTEAFF. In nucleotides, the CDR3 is TGCAGCGTCGCAGGCGGGGAGAAGGGGACTGAAGCTTTCTTT.

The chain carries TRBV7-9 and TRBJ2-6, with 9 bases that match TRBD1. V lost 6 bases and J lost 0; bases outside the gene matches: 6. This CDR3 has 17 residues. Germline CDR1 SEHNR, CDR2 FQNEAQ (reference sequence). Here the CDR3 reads CASSAGTGPSGANVLTF. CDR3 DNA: TGTGCCAGCAGTGCCGGGACAGGGCCCTCTGGGGCCAACGTCCTGACTTTC.

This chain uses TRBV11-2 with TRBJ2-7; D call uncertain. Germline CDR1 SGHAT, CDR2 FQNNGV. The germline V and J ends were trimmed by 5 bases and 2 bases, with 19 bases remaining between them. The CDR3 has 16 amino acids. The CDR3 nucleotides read TGTGCCAGCAGCCCGATCAGCCGGGTAACTACCTACGAGCAGTACTTC. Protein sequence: CASSPISRVTTYEQYF.

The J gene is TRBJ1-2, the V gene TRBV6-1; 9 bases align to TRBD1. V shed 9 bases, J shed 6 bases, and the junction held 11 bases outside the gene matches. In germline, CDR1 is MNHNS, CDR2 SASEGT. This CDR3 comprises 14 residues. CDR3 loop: CASRLQQGANGYTF. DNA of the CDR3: TGTGCCAGTCGACTACAACAGGGGGCTAATGGCTACACCTTC.

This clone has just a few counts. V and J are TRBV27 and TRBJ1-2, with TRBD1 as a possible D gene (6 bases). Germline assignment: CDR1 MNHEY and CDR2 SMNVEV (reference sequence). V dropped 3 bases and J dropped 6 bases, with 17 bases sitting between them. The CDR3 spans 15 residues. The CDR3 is CASSFGTSLINGYTF. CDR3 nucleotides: TGTGCCAGCAGTTTCGGGACATCGCTCATAAATGGCTACACCTTC.

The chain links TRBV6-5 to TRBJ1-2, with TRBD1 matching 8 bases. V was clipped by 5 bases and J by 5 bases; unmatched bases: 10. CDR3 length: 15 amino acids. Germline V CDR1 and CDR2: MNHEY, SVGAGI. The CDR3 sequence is CASSPQGARAYGYTF. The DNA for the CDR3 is TGTGCCAGCAGTCCGCAGGGGGCAAGGGCTTATGGCTACACCTTC.